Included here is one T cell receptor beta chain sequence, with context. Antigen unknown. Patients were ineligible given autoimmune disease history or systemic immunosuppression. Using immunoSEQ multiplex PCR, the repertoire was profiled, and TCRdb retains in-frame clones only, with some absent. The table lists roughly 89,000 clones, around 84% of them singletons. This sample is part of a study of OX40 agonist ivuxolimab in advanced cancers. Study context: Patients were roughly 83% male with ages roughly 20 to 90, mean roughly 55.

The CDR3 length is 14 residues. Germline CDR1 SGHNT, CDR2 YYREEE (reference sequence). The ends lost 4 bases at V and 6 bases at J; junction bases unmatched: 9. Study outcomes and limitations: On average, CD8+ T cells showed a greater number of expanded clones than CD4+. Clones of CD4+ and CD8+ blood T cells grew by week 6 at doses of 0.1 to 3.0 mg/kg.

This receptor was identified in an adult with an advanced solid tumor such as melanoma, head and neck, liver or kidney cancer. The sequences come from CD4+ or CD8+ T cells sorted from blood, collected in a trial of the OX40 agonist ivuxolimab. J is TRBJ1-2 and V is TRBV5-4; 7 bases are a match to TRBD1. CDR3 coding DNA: TGTGCCAGCAGCCGACCCGGACAGGCGCATGGCTACACCTTC. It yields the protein CASSRPGQAHGYTF.